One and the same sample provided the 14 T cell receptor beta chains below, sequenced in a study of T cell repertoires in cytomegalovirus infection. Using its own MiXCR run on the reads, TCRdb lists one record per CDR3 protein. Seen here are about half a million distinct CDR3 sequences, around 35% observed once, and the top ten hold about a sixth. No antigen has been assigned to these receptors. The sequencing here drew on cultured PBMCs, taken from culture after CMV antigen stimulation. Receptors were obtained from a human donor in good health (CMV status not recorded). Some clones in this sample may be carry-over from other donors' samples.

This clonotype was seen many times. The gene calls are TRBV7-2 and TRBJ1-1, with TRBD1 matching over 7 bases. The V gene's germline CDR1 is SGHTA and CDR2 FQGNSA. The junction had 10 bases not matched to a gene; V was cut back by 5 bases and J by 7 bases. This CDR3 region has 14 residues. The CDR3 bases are TGTGCCAGCAGCCCGCAGGCAGGGGGAGTTGAAGCTTTCTTT. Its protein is CASSPQAGGVEAFF.

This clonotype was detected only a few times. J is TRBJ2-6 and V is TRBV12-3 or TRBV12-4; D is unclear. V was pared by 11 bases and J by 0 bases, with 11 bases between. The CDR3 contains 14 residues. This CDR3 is CAAWGDSGANVLTF. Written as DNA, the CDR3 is TGTGCCGCATGGGGTGACTCTGGGGCCAACGTCCTGACTTTC.

CDR3 bases: TGTGCCAGCAGCTTAGGCCGGTCTCAATTAACTAACTATGGCTACACCTTC. It translates to CASSLGRSQLTNYGYTF. V gene TRBV7-2 combines with J gene TRBJ1-2; D unresolved. Germline CDR1 is SGHTA and CDR2 is FQGNSA. The V end was cut by 1 base, the J end by 0 bases, with 15 bases between. CDR3 size: 17 residues.

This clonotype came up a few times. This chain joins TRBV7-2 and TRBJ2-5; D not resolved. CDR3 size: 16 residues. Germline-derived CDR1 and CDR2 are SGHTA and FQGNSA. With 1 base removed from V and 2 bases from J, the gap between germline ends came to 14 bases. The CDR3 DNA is TGTGCCAGCAGCTTAGGGGTCGGCGGTTTTCAAGAGACCCAGTACTTC. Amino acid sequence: CASSLGVGGFQETQYF.

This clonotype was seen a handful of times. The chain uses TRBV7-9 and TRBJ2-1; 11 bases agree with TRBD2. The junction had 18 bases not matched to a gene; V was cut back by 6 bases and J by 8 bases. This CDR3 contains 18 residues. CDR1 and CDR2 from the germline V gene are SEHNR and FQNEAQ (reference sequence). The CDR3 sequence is CASSTGTSGLLNLYEQFF. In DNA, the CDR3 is TGTGCCAGCAGTACCGGGACTAGCGGCCTACTTAATCTTTATGAGCAGTTCTTC.

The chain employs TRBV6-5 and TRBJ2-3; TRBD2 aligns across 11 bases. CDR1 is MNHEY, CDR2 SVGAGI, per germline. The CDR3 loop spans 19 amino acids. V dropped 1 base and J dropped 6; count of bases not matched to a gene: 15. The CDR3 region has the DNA TGTGCCAGCAGTTACTTCTCTCCTCAAAGTAGCGGGAGGGGGGATACGCAGTATTTT. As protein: CASSYFSPQSSGRGDTQYF.

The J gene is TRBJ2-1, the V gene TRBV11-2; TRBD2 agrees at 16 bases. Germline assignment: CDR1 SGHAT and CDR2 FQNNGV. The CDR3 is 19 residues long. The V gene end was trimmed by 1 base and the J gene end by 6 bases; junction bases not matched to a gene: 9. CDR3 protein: CASSLGGLAGGPSANEQFF. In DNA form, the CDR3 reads TGTGCCAGCAGCTTAGGGGGACTAGCGGGAGGGCCCTCGGCCAATGAGCAGTTCTTC.

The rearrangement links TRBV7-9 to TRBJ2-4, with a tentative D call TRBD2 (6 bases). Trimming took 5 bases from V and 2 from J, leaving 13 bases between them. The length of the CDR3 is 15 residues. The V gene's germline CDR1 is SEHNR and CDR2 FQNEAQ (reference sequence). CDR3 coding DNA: TGTGCCAGCAGCCTCACGGGGGTCCCCAAAAACATTCAGTACTTC. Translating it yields CASSLTGVPKNIQYF.

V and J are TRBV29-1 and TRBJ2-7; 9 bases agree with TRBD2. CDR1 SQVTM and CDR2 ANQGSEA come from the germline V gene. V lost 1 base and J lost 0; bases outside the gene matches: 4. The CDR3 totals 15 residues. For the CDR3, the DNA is TGCAGCGTTGAAGGTAGCGGGAGAAACTCCTACGAGCAGTACTTC. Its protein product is CSVEGSGRNSYEQYF.

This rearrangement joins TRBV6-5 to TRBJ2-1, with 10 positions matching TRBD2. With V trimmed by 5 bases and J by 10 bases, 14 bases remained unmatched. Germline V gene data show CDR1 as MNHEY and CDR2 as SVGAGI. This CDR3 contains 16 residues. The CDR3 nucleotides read TGTGCCAGCAGTCGCAAAAGCGGGAGGGCCCTTTTAGAGCAGTTCTTC. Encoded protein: CASSRKSGRALLEQFF.

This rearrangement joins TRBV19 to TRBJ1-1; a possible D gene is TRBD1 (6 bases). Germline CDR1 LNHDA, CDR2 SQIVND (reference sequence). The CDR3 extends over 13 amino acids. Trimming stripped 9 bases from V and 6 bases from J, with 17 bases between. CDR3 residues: CASTGPRGAEAFF. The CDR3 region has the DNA TGTGCCAGCACGGGGCCTAGGGGGGCTGAAGCTTTCTTT.

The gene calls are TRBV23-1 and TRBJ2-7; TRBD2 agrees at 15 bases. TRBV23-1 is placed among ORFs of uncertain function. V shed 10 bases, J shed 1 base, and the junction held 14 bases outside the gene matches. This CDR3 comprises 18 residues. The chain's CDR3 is CATYKPGLAGGMSYEQYV. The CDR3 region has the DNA TGCGCCACGTACAAACCGGGACTAGCGGGAGGAATGTCCTACGAGCAGTACGTC.

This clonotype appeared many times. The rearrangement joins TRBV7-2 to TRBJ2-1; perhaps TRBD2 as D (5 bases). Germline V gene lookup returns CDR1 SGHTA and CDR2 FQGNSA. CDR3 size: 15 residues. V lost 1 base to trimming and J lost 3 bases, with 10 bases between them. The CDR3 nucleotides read TGTGCCAGCAGCTTAGTCGGGGTGAACTACAATGAGCAGTTCTTC. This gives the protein CASSLVGVNYNEQFF.

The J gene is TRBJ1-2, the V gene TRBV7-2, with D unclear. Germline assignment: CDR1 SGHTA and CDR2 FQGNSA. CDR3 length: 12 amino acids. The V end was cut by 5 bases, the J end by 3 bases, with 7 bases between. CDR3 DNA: TGTGCCAGCAGCGCTGTCCACTATGGCTACACCTTC. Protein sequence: CASSAVHYGYTF.